This T cell receptor (beta chain) comes out of a study of T cells in Graves' hyperthyroidism and ophthalmopathy. Findings and limits, study-wide: Blood also carried most thyroid clonotypes expanded above 0.001.

TCR beta CDR3 regions were amplified from RNA transcripts. The HTBI primer set was used in a first-round RT-PCR of the TCR CDR3. MiXCR was run by TCRdb on the multiplex PCR reads, yielding one entry per CDR3 protein. The sample records approximately 530,000 distinct CDR3 sequences, around 15% being singletons. V lost 4 bases and J lost 0; bases outside the gene matches: 3. This CDR3 comprises 13 residues. From germline, CDR1 is SQVTM and CDR2 ANQGSEA. Of note for this clonotype: Its antigen is not identified.

V is TRBV29-1 and J is TRBJ2-7; TRBD2 matches 7 bases. The clonotype was recovered from a woman aged 18-35 years with Graves' hyperthyroidism. The sample consisted of blood. CDR3: CSVVLAVSYEQYF. Written as DNA, the CDR3 is TGCAGCGTTGTCCTAGCGGTCTCCTACGAGCAGTACTTC.